This T cell receptor beta chain was captured by sequencing in a study of CD8 T cells in Susac syndrome (dated by TCRdb to 2018 to 2020). Background for the entire study: Whether CD8+ T cell activation and differentiation in Susac syndrome was antigen driven was tested using repertoire sequencing. General study outcomes and caveats: The study acknowledged that relatively few individuals were included in the TCR sequencing and HLA analysis.

RNA was extracted using the RNeasy kit, and roughly 0.5 to 1 ug of the RNA was reverse transcribed with random hexamers. The immunoSEQ multiplex PCR assay, covering 54 Vbeta and 13 Jbeta segments, was used to amplify TCR beta CDR3 regions. PCR amplification bias was corrected using a synthetic template baseline for primer optimization and computational correction. In the authors' own workflow: Reads were annotated to V, D and J genes per IMGT and analyzed with immunoSEQ Analyzer, keeping only productive sequences. To calculate clonality, Shannon entropy was normalized by log2 of the number of productive unique sequences and then subtracted from one. For each patient and control, public and private clones were evaluated within the 100 most prevalent clones. A clone was defined as Susac-specific if it was absent from the healthy and MS cohorts, from 1052 published viral clones and from other ImmuneACCESS disease sequences. Starting from the raw public reads, TCRdb applied fastp trimming at Q25, assembled clones with MiXCR and retained in-frame beta chains. Records with the same CDR3 protein are collapsed into one entry carrying the most frequent genes and DNA. The V and J calls were not made by the authors but by TCRdb's processing. Present in this sample are approximately 160,000 distinct CDR3 sequences, around 90% of which were seen just once. Approximately 0.073% of the sample comes from the top ten.

For this chain, trimming is 1 base at the V end and 5 bases at the J end, and the number of junction bases without a gene match is 7. The germline V gene specifies MDHEN as CDR1 and SYDVKM as CDR2. The CDR3 covers 16 residues, taking in both the cysteine and the phenylalanine. The CDR3 DNA has 48 bases and is translated from base 1. Points on this clonotype: The antigen it binds to is not known. Nothing much larger sits one base from this clone, and base qualities are not available.

High-throughput TCR beta sequencing profiled peripheral blood CD8+ and CD4+ T cells from healthy donors, Susac syndrome patients and multiple sclerosis patients. The healthy donors served as controls matched for age and sex. Bulk CD8+ and CD4+ T cells were purified by magnetic negative isolation, while CD8+ TEMRA cells were enriched using FACS. Blood was drawn into EDTA tubes, processed within 24 hours, and PBMCs were isolated by density gradient centrifugation. PBMCs destined for TCR sequencing were cryopreserved in liquid nitrogen and later thawed in a 37 °C water bath. Purity of sorted or isolated CD4+, CD8+ and CD8+ TEMRA cells was at least 90%.

The chain links TRBV28 with TRBJ2-1, and 8 bases in between align with TRBD1. The sequence derives from a human donor in good health. The source material was CD4+ T cells from PBMCs. The DNA sequence reads TGTGCCAGCAGTTTATCGGACAGGGTTCTCCACAATGAGCAGTTCTTC. Translated, this is CASSLSDRVLHNEQFF.